This T cell receptor (beta chain) is from a study of cytomegalovirus exposure and HLA in healthy donors. The study ran its PCR with 60 Vbeta and 13 Jbeta primers. Assay: immunoSEQ multiplex PCR; the TCRdb copy retains only in-frame clones and omits some. The table lists 97,000 or so clones, 60% to 80% of them singletons. Germline CDR1 SNHLY, CDR2 FYNNEI. Trimming cost V 4 bases and J 4 bases, with 17 bases left between them. CDR3 length equals 15 residues. The chain recombines TRBV2 with TRBJ2-7, with a weak D call TRBD2 (5 bases). Sequenced material: PBMCs. The TCR originated in a male donor in good health and CMV-seropositive. Here the CDR3 reads CASSGLVAKRYEQYF. CDR3 DNA: TGTGCCAGCAGTGGGCTAGTGGCTAAGCGGTACGAGCAGTACTTC.